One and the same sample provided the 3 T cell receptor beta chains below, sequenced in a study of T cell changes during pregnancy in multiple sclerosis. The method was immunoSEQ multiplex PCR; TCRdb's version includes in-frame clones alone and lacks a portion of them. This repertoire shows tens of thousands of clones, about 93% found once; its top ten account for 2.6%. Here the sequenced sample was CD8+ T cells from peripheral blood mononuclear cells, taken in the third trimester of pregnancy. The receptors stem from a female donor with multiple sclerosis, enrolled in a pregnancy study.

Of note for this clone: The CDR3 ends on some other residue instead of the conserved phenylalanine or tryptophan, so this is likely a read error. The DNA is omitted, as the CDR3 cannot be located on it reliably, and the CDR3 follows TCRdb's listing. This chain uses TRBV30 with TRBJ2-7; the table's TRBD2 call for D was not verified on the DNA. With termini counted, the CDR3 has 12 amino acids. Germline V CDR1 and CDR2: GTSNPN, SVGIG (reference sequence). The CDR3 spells CAWSVGEGQVSI.

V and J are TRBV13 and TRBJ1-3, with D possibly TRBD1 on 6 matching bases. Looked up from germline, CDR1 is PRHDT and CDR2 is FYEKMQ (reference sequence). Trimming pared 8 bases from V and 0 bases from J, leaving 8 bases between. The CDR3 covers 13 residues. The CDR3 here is CASGGFSGNTIYF. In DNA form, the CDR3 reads TGTGCCAGCGGGGGCTTCTCTGGAAACACCATATATTTT.

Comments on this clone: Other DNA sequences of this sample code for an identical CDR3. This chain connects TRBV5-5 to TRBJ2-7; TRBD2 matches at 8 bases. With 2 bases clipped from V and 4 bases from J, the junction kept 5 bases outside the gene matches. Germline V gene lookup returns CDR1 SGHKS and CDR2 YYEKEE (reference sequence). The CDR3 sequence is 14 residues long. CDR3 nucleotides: TGTGCCAGCAGCTTTGGGGCTAGCGGGTACGAGCAGTACTTC. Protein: CASSFGASGYEQYF.